Below are 28 T cell receptor beta chains sequenced from a single sample in a study of cytomegalovirus exposure and HLA in healthy donors. Primers: 60 Vbeta forward and 13 Jbeta reverse. Measured with immunoSEQ multiplex PCR; TCRdb has only the in-frame clones, and not every one. Of about 150,000 clones listed, over 60% are singletons. Sequenced material: PBMCs. Receptor source: a man aged 35 to 55 in good health and CMV-seropositive.

The chain carries TRBV7-2 and TRBJ1-3; possibly TRBD1 for D (5 bases). The germline gives CDR1 SGHTA, CDR2 FQGNSA. The CDR3 loop spans 16 amino acids. Trimming shortened V by 1 base and J by 1 base, and 11 bases separated the two germline ends. CDR3 sequence: CASSLVRVGSGNTIYF. The DNA of the CDR3 is TGTGCCAGCAGCTTAGTCAGGGTAGGGTCTGGAAACACCATATATTTT.

The rearrangement links TRBV2 to TRBJ1-5, with a possible D match to TRBD1 (6 bases). The CDR3 spans 15 residues. The germline V and J ends were trimmed by 0 bases and 7 bases, with 13 bases remaining between them. The V gene's germline CDR1 is SNHLY and CDR2 FYNNEI. The CDR3 reads CASSEARIQGQPQHF. DNA of the CDR3: TGTGCCAGCAGTGAAGCTCGGATACAGGGACAGCCCCAGCATTTT.

This clone was detected a few times. The chain uses TRBV11-1 and TRBJ1-4; unclear D gene. Germline V gene data show CDR1 as SGHAT and CDR2 as FQDESV (reference sequence). The V end was cut by 5 bases, the J end by 8 bases, with 9 bases between. The CDR3 covers 12 residues. The chain's CDR3 is CASSGPGEKLFF. The CDR3 nucleotides are TGTGCCAGCAGCGGCCCGGGGGAAAAACTGTTTTTT.

The CDR3 loop reads CASSESVGVDEKLFF. The CDR3 DNA follows: TGTGCCAGCAGTGAATCGGTAGGGGTGGATGAAAAACTGTTTTTT. The J gene is TRBJ1-4, the V gene TRBV6-1, with D maybe TRBD1 (5 bases). Trimming stripped 2 bases from V and 6 bases from J, with 13 bases between. This CDR3 has 15 residues. CDR1 is MNHNS and CDR2 is SASEGT in the germline V gene.

V is TRBV28 and J is TRBJ2-7; D perhaps matches TRBD1 (5 bases). The CDR3 extends over 14 amino acids. V was trimmed by 2 bases and J by 2 bases, leaving 10 bases between them. Looked up from germline, CDR1 is MDHEN and CDR2 is SYDVKM. In DNA form, the CDR3 reads TGTGCCAGCAGTTTAAGTGACAGAGCCTACGAGCAGTACTTC. The encoded protein is CASSLSDRAYEQYF.

The CDR3 region is CASSAPGLAGESSYNEQFF. The CDR3 DNA is TGTGCCAGCAGCGCACCGGGACTAGCGGGGGAGAGCTCCTACAATGAGCAGTTCTTC. The chain joins TRBV7-2 to TRBJ2-1, with 14 nucleotides matching TRBD2. This CDR3 region has 19 residues. Germline V gene data show CDR1 as SGHTA and CDR2 as FQGNSA. V lost 5 bases to trimming and J lost 0 bases; unmatched junction nucleotides: 9.

For this clone: The germline gene is not matched at one end of the junction; a read error may be the cause. This chain uses TRBV18 with TRBJ2-6; 9 bases are shared with TRBD1. The CDR3 runs 17 residues. CDR1 is KGHSH, CDR2 LQKENI, per germline. CDR3 DNA sequence: TGTGCCAGCTCGCAAACCGGGACAGGGCCTGGGGCCAACGGCCTGACTTTC. This translates into CASSQTGTGPGANGLTF.

The chain couples TRBV21-1 to TRBJ1-1; TRBD1, the table's D call, was not compared with the DNA. TRBV21-1 is designated a pseudogene. The CDR3 consists of 13 residues. The CDR3 nucleotides read TGTGCCAGCAGCCCGGCGTCAGGCCCTGAAGCTTTCTTT. It translates to CASSPASGPEAFF.

V and J are TRBV4-1 and TRBJ1-5; D may be TRBD1 (6 bases). Germline V CDR1 and CDR2: MGHRA, YSYEKL. The V gene lost 4 bases and the J gene lost 7 bases, with 14 bases spanning the gap. This CDR3 comprises 14 residues. Here the CDR3 DNA reads TGCGCCAGCAGCCCCCTGCCTGGGGGCCAGCCCCAGCATTTT. It encodes CASSPLPGGQPQHF.

This sequence joins TRBV28 and TRBJ1-6; 7 bases map to TRBD1. The CDR3 is 18 residues long. Germline assignment: CDR1 MDHEN and CDR2 SYDVKM. V was pared by 2 bases and J by 4 bases, with 11 bases of the junction left unmatched. This chain's CDR3 is CASSLIEMGDSYNSPLHF. In nucleotides, the CDR3 is TGTGCCAGCAGTTTAATCGAAATGGGGGACAGTTATAATTCACCCCTCCACTTT.

CDR3 nucleotides: TGCAGCGGGGGTAGCGGCTACGAGCAGTACTTC. The encoded protein is CSGGSGYEQYF. The chain is built from TRBV29-1 and TRBJ2-5; weak D call: TRBD2 (6 bases). The J call is uncertain, as TRBJ2-7 better fits the DNA end. Germline assignment: CDR1 SQVTM and CDR2 ANQGSEA. This CDR3 region has 11 residues.

This clone came up a few times. V usage is TRBV18 and J usage is TRBJ2-3, with D perhaps matching TRBD2 (6 bases). Trimming left V 3 bases short and J 1 base short, with 14 bases between. The CDR3 length is 16 residues. Germline lookup yields CDR1 KGHSH and CDR2 LQKENI. DNA of the CDR3: TGTGCCAGCTCACCCGGGTCCACGGGGGGCACAGATACGCAGTATTTT. Amino acids: CASSPGSTGGTDTQYF.

On this clone: The junction does not match germline at one end; this may be a read error. V is TRBV7-9 and J is TRBJ2-7; TRBD2 agrees at 8 bases. The CDR3 contains 15 residues. Germline lookup yields CDR1 SEHNR and CDR2 FQNEAQ (reference sequence). The CDR3 bases are TGTTCCAGCAGCCCCTACAGCGCGGGGGGCTACGAGCAGTACTTC. It translates to CSSSPYSAGGYEQYF. Full variable domain (missing parts from reference TRBV7-9 and TRBJ2-7): DTGVSQNPRHKITKRGQNVTFRCDPISEHNRLYWYRQTLGQGPEFLTYFQNEAQLEKSRLLSDRFSAERPKGSFSTLEIQRTEQGDSAMYLCSSSPYSAGGYEQYFGPGTRLTVT.

The CDR3 protein is CASSPSGVSQYF. In DNA, the CDR3 is TGCGCCAGCAGCCCCTCGGGGGTCAGTCAGTACTTC. This rearrangement joins TRBV4-1 to TRBJ2-4, with TRBD2 as a possible D gene (6 bases). Germline CDR1 MGHRA, CDR2 YSYEKL. V was trimmed by 4 bases and J by 12 bases, leaving 13 bases between them. The CDR3 runs to 12 residues.

The V gene is TRBV18, the J gene TRBJ2-7; 8 positions match TRBD1. There are 16 residues in the CDR3. V lost 3 bases and J lost 2; bases outside the gene matches: 9. Germline CDR1 is KGHSH and CDR2 is LQKENI. The CDR3 region has the DNA TGTGCCAGCTCACCCCAAGGACAGGGATCCCCCTACGAGCAGTACTTC. This codes for CASSPQGQGSPYEQYF.

The rearrangement uses TRBV7-2 and TRBJ1-1; TRBD1 matches 8 bases. CDR1 and CDR2 from the germline V gene are SGHTA and FQGNSA. The CDR3 is made up of 16 amino acids. Trimming took 4 bases from V and 2 from J; bases not matched to a gene: 9. In nucleotides, the CDR3 is TGTGCCAGCAGCTACAGCCCCCAGGGGGCAAACACTGAAGCTTTCTTT. Amino acids: CASSYSPQGANTEAFF.

The rearrangement links TRBV21-1 to TRBJ2-7; TRBD2 was called by the table and not checked on the DNA. TRBV21-1 is termed a pseudogene. The CDR3 has 17 amino acids. CDR3 DNA: TGTGCCAGCAGCGTTCTCCCGGGGCGGGAGGGGCAGTACGAGCAGTACTTC. It specifies CASSVLPGREGQYEQYF.

J is TRBJ2-4 and V is TRBV19, with a weak D call TRBD2 (7 bases). V lost 3 bases, J lost 1 base, and 13 bases lay in between. This CDR3 comprises 16 residues. Germline V CDR1 and CDR2: LNHDA, SQIVND (reference sequence). CDR3 DNA sequence: TGTGCCAGTAGTATCCTGGGAGGGGGTGCCAAAAACATTCAGTACTTC. Encoded protein: CASSILGGGAKNIQYF.

The chain couples TRBV7-3 to TRBJ2-3, with D perhaps matching TRBD2 (5 bases). The CDR3 runs to 15 residues. Per germline, CDR1 SGHTA and CDR2 FQGTGA. With 3 bases removed from V and 3 bases from J, the gap between germline ends came to 13 bases. DNA of the CDR3: TGTGCCAGCAGCTTGGGATGGGGAGTAACAGATACGCAGTATTTT. This translates into CASSLGWGVTDTQYF.

This clone was seen just once. This sequence joins TRBV7-9 and TRBJ1-2, with D unresolved. The CDR3 covers 15 residues. The germline V and J ends were trimmed by 4 bases and 4 bases, with 16 bases remaining between them. Germline V gene lookup returns CDR1 SEHNR and CDR2 FQNEAQ (reference sequence). CDR3 region: CASSSVLEGIYGYTF. Here the CDR3 DNA reads TGTGCCAGCAGCTCTGTCTTGGAGGGAATCTATGGCTACACCTTC.

This clone occurred once. This chain joins TRBV7-2 and TRBJ2-3; D uncertain. Germline values: CDR1 SGHTA, CDR2 FQGNSA. CDR3 length: 15 residues. The V and J ends lost 3 bases and 4 bases respectively, with 14 bases between them. Here the CDR3 DNA reads TGTGCCAGCAGCTTTATCCTGAGTCCGGCAGATACGCAGTATTTT. It translates to CASSFILSPADTQYF. Full variable domain (remainder filled in from reference TRBV7-2 and TRBJ2-3): GAGVSQSPSNKVTEKGKDVELRCDPISGHTALYWYRQSLGQGLEFLIYFQGNSAPDKSGLPSDRFSAERTGGSVSTLTIQRTQQEDSAVYLCASSFILSPADTQYFGPGTRLTVL.

The chain couples TRBV4-3 to TRBJ2-7; TRBD1 matches 9 bases. The CDR3 is 16 amino acids. The J segment lost 3 bases and the V segment lost 3 bases, leaving 9 bases of the junction unmatched. Germline CDR1 reads LGHNA; CDR2 reads YSLEER. The CDR3 sequence is CASSQSFTGGLYEQYF. In nucleotides, the CDR3 is TGCGCCAGCAGCCAGTCCTTTACAGGGGGCCTCTACGAGCAGTACTTC.

Only one count was recorded for this clone. The chain joins TRBV2 to TRBJ1-1; weak D call: TRBD1 (5 bases). The V end lost 7 bases, the J end lost 5 bases, and 23 bases lay between the germline ends. The CDR3 has 16 amino acids. Per the germline V gene, CDR1 is SNHLY and CDR2 is FYNNEI. The DNA of the CDR3 is TGTGCCAGCAACCGTTTGGGTACACAGGTTGGGACTGAAGCTTTCTTT. It yields the protein CASNRLGTQVGTEAFF.

The chain links TRBV5-3 to TRBJ2-7; 8 bases agree with TRBD2. TRBV5-3 is given ORF status, its function remaining uncertain. The J segment lost 6 bases and the V segment lost 3 bases, leaving 11 bases of the junction unmatched. This CDR3 is built from 15 residues. The CDR3 spells CARSWERERKSEQYF. The CDR3 region has the DNA TGTGCCAGAAGCTGGGAGCGGGAGAGGAAGTCCGAGCAGTACTTC.

As to this clone: Other nucleotide sequences in the sample specify the same CDR3. The chain carries TRBV5-6 and TRBJ2-2; possibly TRBD2 for D (5 bases). V was cut by 0 bases and J by 6 bases, with 12 bases left in between. Per the germline V gene, CDR1 is SGHDT and CDR2 is YYEEEE. CDR3 length: 15 residues. The CDR3 protein is CASSLGLTSSGELFF. The CDR3 coding sequence is TGTGCCAGCAGCTTGGGTTTAACTAGTTCCGGGGAGCTGTTTTTT.

The chain joins TRBV9 to TRBJ2-2; perhaps TRBD1 as D (6 bases). The germline V and J ends were trimmed by 4 bases and 1 base, with 11 bases remaining between them. The CDR3 runs to 15 residues. Looked up from germline, CDR1 is SGDLS and CDR2 is YYNGEE. The CDR3 loop is CASSFTGQNTGELFF. The CDR3 DNA reads TGTGCCAGCAGCTTCACAGGGCAGAACACCGGGGAGCTGTTTTTT.

The CDR3 region has the DNA TGTGCCAGCAGCCCACTAGATTTTCATGGCTACACCTTC. Encoded protein: CASSPLDFHGYTF. V is TRBV7-9 and J is TRBJ1-2; no reliable D call. CDR1 SEHNR and CDR2 FQNEAQ come from the germline V gene (reference sequence). Trimming stripped 5 bases from V and 6 bases from J, with 13 bases between. The CDR3 sequence is 13 residues long.

J is TRBJ2-2 and V is TRBV9; D not resolved. Germline values: CDR1 SGDLS, CDR2 YYNGEE. The V end was cut by 0 bases, the J end by 5 bases, with 5 bases between. CDR3 length equals 13 residues. The CDR3 protein is CASSVAATGELFF. The CDR3 DNA reads as TGTGCCAGCAGCGTAGCTGCGACCGGGGAGCTGTTTTTT.